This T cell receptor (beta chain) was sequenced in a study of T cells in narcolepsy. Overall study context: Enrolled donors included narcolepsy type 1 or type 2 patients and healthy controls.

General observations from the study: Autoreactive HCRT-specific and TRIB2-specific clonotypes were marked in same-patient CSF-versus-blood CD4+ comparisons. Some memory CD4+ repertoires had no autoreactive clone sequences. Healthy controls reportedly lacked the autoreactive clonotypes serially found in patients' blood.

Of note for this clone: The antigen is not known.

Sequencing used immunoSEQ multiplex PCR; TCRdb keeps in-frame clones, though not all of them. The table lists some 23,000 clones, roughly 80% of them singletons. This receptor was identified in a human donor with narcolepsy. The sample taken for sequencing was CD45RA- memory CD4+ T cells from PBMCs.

CDR3 protein: CSAGTGLNQPQHF. The CDR3 coding sequence is TGCAGCGCGGGGACTGGCCTCAATCAGCCCCAGCATTTT. This chain uses TRBV29-1 with TRBJ1-5, with D possibly matching TRBD1 (5 bases). The CDR3 has 13 amino acids. Germline V CDR1 and CDR2: SQVTM, ANQGSEA. V dropped 7 bases and J dropped 3 bases, with 13 bases sitting between them.